This TCR beta chain appears in the sequencing data of a study of T cell responses to AZD1222 COVID-19 vaccine. As for the study in general: Second-dose intervals near 4 or 12 weeks were combined.

The CDR3 loop spans 17 amino acids. V shed 5 bases, J shed 1 base, and the junction held 5 bases outside the gene matches. The V gene's germline CDR1 is SGHTA and CDR2 FQGNSA. The assay was immunoSEQ multiplex PCR, and TCRdb's table has in-frame clones only and misses some. This table has 75,000 to 100,000 clones, 90% to 95% appearing once. Note on this clone: No antigen is known for it.

Regarding the study as a whole: Repertoires were obtained solely post-peak T cell response. Donors skewed white British and female; clonal diversity was possibly underestimated. Regions 160-218 and 743-854 dominated among vaccine-associated CD4 TCRs spanning spike.

Here the sequenced sample was peripheral blood, taken on day 0 of AZD1222 vaccination. The receptor was isolated from an adult in good health. The chain combines TRBV7-2 with TRBJ2-2, with TRBD2 identical over 12 bases. The CDR3 reads CASSKGTSGLNTGELFF. The CDR3 nucleotides read TGTGCCAGCAGCAAAGGGACTAGCGGGTTGAACACCGGGGAGCTGTTTTTT.